One sample yielded the 6 T cell receptor beta chains listed below, sequenced in a study of CD8+ T cells in alopecia areata. Documented treatment: oral pan-JAK inhibitor, 5-10 mg twice daily. Reverse transcription of extracted RNA yielded cDNA, which provided the sequencing template. TCRdb's copy holds only in-frame clones and misses some; the assay was immunoSEQ multiplex PCR. This sample has around 150,000 clones, with roughly four fifths found just once. The sequenced sample was CD8+ T cells sorted from blood, obtained at week 4, from a patient treated with tofacitinib. These TCRs come from a human donor with alopecia areata.

The genes are TRBV12-5 and TRBJ1-3, with D unclear. Germline CDR1 LGHNT, CDR2 FRNRAP. V lost 2 bases, J lost 7 bases, and 27 bases lay in between. The CDR3 runs 19 residues. The CDR3 loop reads CASGLFLESGSHKGNTIYF. CDR3 nucleotides: TGTGCTAGTGGTTTGTTTCTAGAGTCGGGGAGTCACAAGGGCAACACCATATATTTT.

J is TRBJ2-1 and V is TRBV4-2, with TRBD2 as a possible D gene (5 bases). Germline V lookup: CDR1 LGHNA, CDR2 YNFKEQ. Trimming stripped 0 bases from V and 2 bases from J, with 11 bases between. The CDR3 covers 16 residues. This chain's CDR3 is CASSQERATTYNEQFF. CDR3 DNA sequence: TGTGCCAGCAGCCAAGAGAGGGCCACCACCTACAATGAGCAGTTCTTC.

The chain combines TRBV6-5 with TRBJ2-7, with D possibly being TRBD1 (6 bases). Trimming shortened V by 0 bases and J by 2 bases, and 11 bases separated the two germline ends. Germline assignment: CDR1 MNHEY and CDR2 SVGAGI. The CDR3 runs to 15 residues. The CDR3 nucleotides are TGTGCCAGCAGTTACTCAGGGGGTCCCGCCTACGAGCAGTACTTC. Its protein is CASSYSGGPAYEQYF.

There are a few counts of this clone. V gene TRBV7-3 combines with J gene TRBJ1-5; D is unresolved. V lost 5 bases to trimming and J lost 5 bases, with 19 bases between them. CDR1 SGHTA and CDR2 FQGTGA come from the germline V gene. The CDR3 runs to 16 residues. The CDR3 is CASSPPTPGIDQPQHF. The CDR3 nucleotides read TGTGCCAGCAGCCCTCCTACCCCGGGGATAGATCAGCCCCAGCATTTT.

The CDR3 protein is CASSHLMEKGYEQYF. CDR3 DNA sequence: TGCGCCAGCAGCCATCTTATGGAAAAAGGTTACGAGCAGTACTTC. V is TRBV4-1 and J is TRBJ2-5; no clear D. The J call may be in error: the DNA end matches TRBJ2-7 better. The CDR3 has 15 residues. Germline lookup yields CDR1 MGHRA and CDR2 YSYEKL.

The V and J genes are TRBV5-1 and TRBJ1-5; D gene unclear. The CDR3 consists of 14 residues. V shed 2 bases and J shed 4 bases, with 10 bases lying between them. Germline CDR1 SGHRS, CDR2 YFSETQ. Here the CDR3 reads CASSFEGGNQPQHF. The CDR3 DNA reads TGCGCCAGCAGCTTTGAGGGAGGAAATCAGCCCCAGCATTTT.